Shown below are 21 T cell receptor beta chains from a single sample sequenced in a study of blood T cell repertoires in COVID-19. Measured with immunoSEQ multiplex PCR; TCRdb has only the in-frame clones, and not every one. The sample gives some 250,000 clones, 70% to 90% of which show up once; approximately 2% is in the top ten. Sequenced: PBMCs or T cells enriched from blood (not recorded which). The receptors originated from a woman between 45 and 60 years old who had recovered from COVID-19.

This chain uses TRBV5-4 with TRBJ2-3, with D possibly TRBD2 on 5 matching bases. The germline gives CDR1 SGHNT, CDR2 YYREEE (reference sequence). V was clipped by 0 bases and J by 4 bases, with 9 bases between them. The CDR3 extends over 14 amino acids. CDR3 sequence (DNA): TGTGCCAGCAGCTTGGCGGCGGACTCAGATACGCAGTATTTT. It encodes CASSLAADSDTQYF. The full variable domain, with the rest looked up from reference TRBV5-4 and TRBJ2-3, is ETGVTQSPTHLIKTRGQQVTLRCSSQSGHNTVSWYQQALGQGPQFIFQYYREEENGRGNFPPRFSGLQFPNYSSELNVNALELDDSALYLCASSLAADSDTQYFGPGTRLTVL.

The rearrangement links TRBV2 to TRBJ2-5, with TRBD2 matching over 8 bases. This CDR3 has 16 residues. Trimming removed 4 bases from V and 4 bases from J; junction bases left unmatched: 11. Germline CDR1 reads SNHLY; CDR2 reads FYNNEI. Here the CDR3 reads CASSAGIAGSGETQYF. In DNA form, the CDR3 reads TGTGCCAGCAGTGCCGGAATAGCGGGGTCCGGAGAGACCCAGTACTTC.

V and J are TRBV2 and TRBJ2-3; no firm D call. CDR1 and CDR2 from the germline V gene are SNHLY and FYNNEI. This CDR3 spans 14 amino acids. V was trimmed by 2 bases and J by 2 bases, leaving 8 bases between them. The CDR3 DNA reads TGTGCCAGCAGTGAAACAGACCTCACAGATACGCAGTATTTT. Translating gives CASSETDLTDTQYF.

V usage is TRBV3-1 (or the pseudogene TRBV3-2) and J usage is TRBJ2-3; 10 bases agree with TRBD2. Trimming removed 5 bases from V and 6 bases from J; junction bases left unmatched: 11. Germline V lookup: CDR1 LGHDT, CDR2 YNNKEL (reference sequence). CDR3 length equals 16 residues. CDR3 sequence: CASSLGSGRATDTQYF. The CDR3 nucleotides read TGTGCCAGCAGCTTAGGAAGCGGGAGGGCCACCGATACGCAGTATTTT.

V is TRBV7-5 and J is TRBJ2-1; the table's D gene call, TRBD2, was not cross checked with the DNA. TRBV7-5 is assigned pseudogene status. CDR3 size: 19 residues. CDR3 region: CARSLEPSGSYSSYNEQFF. CDR3 nucleotides: TGTGCCAGAAGCTTAGAGCCTAGCGGGAGTTATAGCTCCTACAATGAGCAGTTCTTC.

The table lists this clone with a few counts. The V call is TRBV6-6, the J call TRBJ2-2, with D possibly matching TRBD2 (5 bases). With 6 bases removed from V and 4 bases from J, the gap between germline ends came to 12 bases. The CDR3 runs to 14 residues. Per the germline V gene, CDR1 is MNHNY and CDR2 is SVGAGI (reference sequence). Here the CDR3 reads CASRPGLPTGELFF. CDR3 nucleotide sequence: TGTGCCAGCAGACCCGGACTCCCCACCGGGGAGCTGTTTTTT.

The chain carries TRBV28 and TRBJ1-1, with D possibly matching TRBD1 (5 bases). This CDR3 comprises 15 residues. Germline V gives CDR1 MDHEN, CDR2 SYDVKM. Trimming cost V 2 bases and J 4 bases, with 14 bases left between them. The CDR3 loop reads CASSLISRAGTEAFF. The DNA for the CDR3 is TGTGCCAGCAGTTTAATTTCCAGGGCTGGCACTGAAGCTTTCTTT. The whole variable domain, remainder taken from reference TRBV28 and TRBJ1-1, is DVKVTQSSRYLVKRTGEKVFLECVQDMDHENMFWYRQDPGLGLRLIYFSYDVKMKEKGDIPEGYSVSREKKERFSLILESASTNQTSMYLCASSLISRAGTEAFFGQGTRLTVV.

The J gene is TRBJ1-1, the V gene TRBV2; D ambiguous. Germline CDR1 SNHLY, CDR2 FYNNEI. Deletions cut 2 bases from V and 1 base from J, with 14 bases between. CDR3 length: 16 residues. The CDR3 DNA reads as TGTGCCAGCAGTGAATGGGAGGGAGGTGCGAACACTGAAGCTTTCTTT. The encoded protein is CASSEWEGGANTEAFF.

This chain uses TRBV2 with TRBJ2-7; the D is unclear. The ends were cut back, 6 bases at V and 5 bases at J, with 11 bases in the middle. CDR1 and CDR2 from the germline V gene are SNHLY and FYNNEI. The CDR3 covers 12 residues. In nucleotides, the CDR3 is TGTGCCAGCAGGATATCTACGGACGAGCAGTACTTC. Protein sequence: CASRISTDEQYF.

This clone was recorded only once. V usage is TRBV5-6 and J usage is TRBJ1-5; 8 bases are shared with TRBD1. The germline V gene has CDR1 SGHDT and CDR2 YYEEEE. This CDR3 is 16 amino acids long. With 0 bases clipped from V and 3 bases from J, the junction kept 5 bases outside the gene matches. CDR3: CASSLVSGGNNQPQHF. The DNA for the CDR3 is TGTGCCAGCAGCTTGGTTTCAGGGGGCAACAATCAGCCCCAGCATTTT.

The chain combines TRBV9 with TRBJ2-2; TRBD1 agrees at 10 bases. Trimming at V came to 3 bases and at J to 2 bases, leaving 13 bases not matched to a gene. The CDR3 contains 19 residues. Germline V gene data show CDR1 as SGDLS and CDR2 as YYNGEE. The CDR3 loop is CASSAGDRGFPLNTGELFF. The CDR3 DNA follows: TGTGCCAGCAGCGCTGGGGACAGGGGATTCCCACTTAACACCGGGGAGCTGTTTTTT. Complete variable domain (other parts from reference TRBV9 and TRBJ2-2): DSGVTQTPKHLITATGQRVTLRCSPRSGDLSVYWYQQSLDQGLQFLIQYYNGEERAKGNILERFSAQQFPDLHSELNLSSLELGDSALYFCASSAGDRGFPLNTGELFFGEGSRLTVL.

Turning to this clone: At one end, the junction sequence differs from germline, possibly due to a read error. The V call is TRBV2, the J call TRBJ2-7, with D hard to call. There are 11 residues in the CDR3. Germline CDR1 SNHLY, CDR2 FYNNEI. CDR3 sequence (DNA): TGTGCCAGCAGTGAATATCAGCGCAACGACTTC. It yields the protein CASSEYQRNDF.

V usage is TRBV6-5 and J usage is TRBJ2-1; 7 positions agree with TRBD2. Germline V CDR1 and CDR2: MNHEY, SVGAGI. Germline trimming cut 2 bases from V and 8 bases from J; bases unmatched to any gene: 12. CDR3 size: 16 residues. CDR3 sequence reads: CASSYAPGLFSDEQFF. The CDR3 DNA reads as TGTGCCAGCAGTTACGCCCCGGGACTATTTTCGGATGAGCAGTTCTTC.

The V gene is TRBV24-1, the J gene TRBJ2-2; no definite D call. Germline CDR1 KGHDR, CDR2 SFDVKD. The length of the CDR3 is 13 residues. The V gene lost 4 bases and the J gene lost 1 base, with 3 bases spanning the gap. The CDR3 DNA sequence: TGTGCCACCAGTGACCAGAACACCGGGGAGCTGTTTTTT. This encodes CATSDQNTGELFF.

With respect to this clone: The sample contains more than one DNA sequence encoding this CDR3. The chain combines TRBV27 with TRBJ1-1; tentative D call: TRBD1 (5 bases). The CDR3 contains 14 residues. Trimming stripped 2 bases from V and 4 bases from J, with 11 bases between. The V gene's germline CDR1 is MNHEY and CDR2 SMNVEV (reference sequence). The CDR3 bases are TGTGCCAGCAGTTTACAGGGAAGGCTCACTGAAGCTTTCTTT. Its protein is CASSLQGRLTEAFF.

This chain uses TRBV6-5 with TRBJ1-2, with a weak D call TRBD1 (5 bases). The germline CDR1 and CDR2 sequences are MNHEY and SVGAGI. The V and J ends lost 6 bases and 3 bases respectively, with 17 bases between them. The CDR3 has 15 amino acids. This chain's CDR3 is CASSPTSDSYYGYTF. As DNA, the CDR3 is TGTGCCAGCAGCCCCACGAGCGACAGTTACTATGGCTACACCTTC.

The chain carries TRBV4-1 and TRBJ2-7; 8 bases fit TRBD2. Germline V gene data show CDR1 as MGHRA and CDR2 as YSYEKL. The V and J ends lost 1 base and 3 bases, in that order; junction bases with no gene match: 5. The CDR3 is 15 amino acids. The CDR3 DNA sequence: TGCGCCAGCAGCCAAGGCTGGACTAGCAGCTACGAGCAGTACTTC. It codes for CASSQGWTSSYEQYF.

This chain joins TRBV5-5 and TRBJ2-3; 14 bases fit TRBD2. From germline, CDR1 is SGHKS and CDR2 YYEKEE (reference sequence). The CDR3 loop spans 16 amino acids. J was trimmed by 5 bases and V by 4 bases; bases with no gene match: 6. As DNA, the CDR3 is TGTGCCAGCAGCCGACTAGCGGGAGGGCCGGGAGATACGCAGTATTTT. It is translated as CASSRLAGGPGDTQYF.

The rearrangement links TRBV7-9 to TRBJ2-4; 8 bases line up with TRBD1. This CDR3 is 18 amino acids long. Germline CDR1 reads SEHNR; CDR2 reads FQNEAQ (reference sequence). The J segment lost 0 bases and the V segment lost 5 bases, leaving 12 bases of the junction unmatched. This CDR3 reads CASSRTGPASLAKNIQYF. CDR3 in DNA: TGTGCCAGCAGCCGGACAGGGCCGGCAAGCCTAGCCAAAAACATTCAGTACTTC.

J is TRBJ1-6 and V is TRBV28; D remains unclear. Germline V gives CDR1 MDHEN, CDR2 SYDVKM. This CDR3 has 13 amino acids. Deletions cut 3 bases from V and 7 bases from J, with 7 bases between. This chain's CDR3 is CASSFSANSPLHF. For the CDR3, the DNA is TGTGCCAGCAGTTTCTCTGCGAATTCACCCCTCCACTTT. The full variable domain, in which reference TRBV28 and TRBJ1-6 provide the parts outside the CDR3, is DVKVTQSSRYLVKRTGEKVFLECVQDMDHENMFWYRQDPGLGLRLIYFSYDVKMKEKGDIPEGYSVSREKKERFSLILESASTNQTSMYLCASSFSANSPLHFGNGTRLTVT.

V gene TRBV28 combines with J gene TRBJ2-7; a possible D gene is TRBD1 (6 bases). Trimming took off 2 bases at V and 7 bases at J, with 15 bases between the two ends. This CDR3 region has 14 residues. Germline CDR1 MDHEN, CDR2 SYDVKM. DNA of the CDR3: TGTGCCAGCAGTTTACCCGGGACAAGTTTGGAGCAGTACTTC. Its protein is CASSLPGTSLEQYF.